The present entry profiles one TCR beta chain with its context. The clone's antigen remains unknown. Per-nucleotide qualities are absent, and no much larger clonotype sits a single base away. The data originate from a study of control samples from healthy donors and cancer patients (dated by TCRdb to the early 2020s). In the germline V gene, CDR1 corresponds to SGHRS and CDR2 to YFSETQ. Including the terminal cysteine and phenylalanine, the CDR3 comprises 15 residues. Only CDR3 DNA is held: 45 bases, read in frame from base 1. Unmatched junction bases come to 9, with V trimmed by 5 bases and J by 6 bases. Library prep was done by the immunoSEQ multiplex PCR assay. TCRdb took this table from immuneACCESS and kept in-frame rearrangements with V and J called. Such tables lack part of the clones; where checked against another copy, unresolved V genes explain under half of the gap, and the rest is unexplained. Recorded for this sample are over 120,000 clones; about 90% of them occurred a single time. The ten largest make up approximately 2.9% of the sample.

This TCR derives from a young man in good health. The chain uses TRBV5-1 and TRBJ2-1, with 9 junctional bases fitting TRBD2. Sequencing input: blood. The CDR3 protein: CASRGERGVANEQFF. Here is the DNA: TGCGCCAGCAGGGGCGAGCGGGGGGTCGCCAATGAGCAGTTCTTC.